This entry concerns a single TCR beta chain. Its specificity is not known. Germline loops: CDR1 SGHDT, CDR2 YYEEEE. The CDR3 totals 15 residues. V gave up 4 bases and J gave up 7 bases; unmatched junction bases: 10. This entry belongs to a study of OX40 agonist ivuxolimab in advanced cancers. Overall study context: Patients' therapy was ivuxolimab, an antibody that acts as an agonist of OX40 (CD134). Averaging 60 years in age, with a range of roughly 23 to 85, the cohort was around 87% male.

Study outcomes and limitations: At 0.1 to 3.0 mg/kg and by week 6, CD4+ and CD8+ T cells in the blood had expanded clonally.

TCRdb's table, derived via immunoSEQ multiplex PCR, lists solely in-frame clones and lacks some. The sample has about 48,000 clones, 70% to 90% seen once; the top ten hold about 9.8%. This chain joins TRBV5-6 and TRBJ1-4, with 7 bases aligning to TRBD1. Sequenced here: CD4+ or CD8+ T cells sorted from blood, sampled in a trial of the OX40 agonist ivuxolimab. The clonotype was recovered from an adult with an advanced solid tumor such as melanoma, head and neck, liver or kidney cancer. CDR3 bases: TGTGCCAGCAGCGAATCCGGGACAGAGGGTGAAAAACTGTTTTTT. This codes for CASSESGTEGEKLFF.